The T cell receptor beta chain described here comes from a study of cytomegalovirus exposure and HLA in healthy donors. General study results and limits: Fewer N-insertions than the roughly 600-donor mean were reportedly shown by an Asian-associated ancestry cluster in a later analysis. Prediction of most subjects' HLA-A and HLA-B alleles by TCR beta sequences was reportedly accurate. With further analysis later on, most CMV-associated TCR beta chains appeared HLA-restricted. Solely CMV serostatus was available to characterize immune exposure.

The study ran its PCR with 60 Vbeta and 13 Jbeta primers. Repertoires were generated with immunoSEQ multiplex PCR, while TCRdb's copy carries only in-frame clones and drops some. The sample has 95,000 to 150,000 clones; 78% are singletons. This clone was seen a few times. Its antigen is undetermined. The sequencing input was PBMCs. This receptor was taken from a man aged 25-40 years in good health and CMV-seropositive.

DNA for the CDR3: TGTGCCAGCAGTGAAGCGCGGTCGGGGTTCGACGAGCAGTACTTC. It translates to CASSEARSGFDEQYF. This sequence joins TRBV6-1 and TRBJ2-7; tentatively, D is TRBD2 (5 bases). The V gene's germline CDR1 is MNHNS and CDR2 SASEGT. V was pared by 0 bases and J by 5 bases, with 14 bases between. There are 15 residues in the CDR3.